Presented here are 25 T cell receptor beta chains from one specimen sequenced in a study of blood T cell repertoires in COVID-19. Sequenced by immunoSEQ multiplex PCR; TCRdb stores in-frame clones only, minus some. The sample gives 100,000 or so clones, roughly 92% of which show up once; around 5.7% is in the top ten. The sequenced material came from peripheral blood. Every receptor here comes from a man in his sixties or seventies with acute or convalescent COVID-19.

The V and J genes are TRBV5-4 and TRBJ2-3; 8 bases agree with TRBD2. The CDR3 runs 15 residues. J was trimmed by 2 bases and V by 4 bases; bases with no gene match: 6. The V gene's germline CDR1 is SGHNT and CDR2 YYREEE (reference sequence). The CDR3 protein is CASSSSAGVTDTQYF. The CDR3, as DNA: TGTGCCAGCAGCAGTTCAGCGGGGGTCACAGATACGCAGTATTTT.

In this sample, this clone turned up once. CDR3 protein: CASSLDPTGGETEAFF. Here the CDR3 DNA reads TGTGCCAGCAGTTTAGACCCGACAGGGGGCGAGACTGAAGCTTTCTTT. The chain employs TRBV28 and TRBJ1-1, with 10 positions matching TRBD1. CDR3 length equals 16 residues. Germline CDR1 is MDHEN and CDR2 is SYDVKM. J gave up 5 bases and V 2 bases, and 8 bases lay outside the gene matches.

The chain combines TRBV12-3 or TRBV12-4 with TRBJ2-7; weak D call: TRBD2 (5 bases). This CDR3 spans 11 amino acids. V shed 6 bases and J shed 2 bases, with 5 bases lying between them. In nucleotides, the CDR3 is TGTGCCAGCAGGCGGGCCTACGAGCAGTACTTC. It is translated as CASRRAYEQYF.

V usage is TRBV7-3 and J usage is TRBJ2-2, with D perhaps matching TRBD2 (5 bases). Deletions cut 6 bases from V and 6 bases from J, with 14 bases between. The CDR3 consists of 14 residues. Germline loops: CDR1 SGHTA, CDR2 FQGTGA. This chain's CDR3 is CASRLTRGAGELFF. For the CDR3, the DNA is TGTGCCAGCAGACTTACTCGGGGAGCCGGGGAGCTGTTTTTT.

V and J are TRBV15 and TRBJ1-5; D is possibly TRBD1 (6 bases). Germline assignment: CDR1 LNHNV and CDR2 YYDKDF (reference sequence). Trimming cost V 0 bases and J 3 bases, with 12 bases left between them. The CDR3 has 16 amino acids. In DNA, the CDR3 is TGTGCCACCAGCAGAGATGGCAGGGGTTCCAATCAGCCCCAGCATTTT. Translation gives CATSRDGRGSNQPQHF.

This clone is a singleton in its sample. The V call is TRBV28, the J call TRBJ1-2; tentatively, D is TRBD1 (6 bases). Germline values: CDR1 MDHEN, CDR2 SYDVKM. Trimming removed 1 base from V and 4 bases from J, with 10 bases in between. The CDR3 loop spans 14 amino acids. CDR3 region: CASSLLQGGYGYTF. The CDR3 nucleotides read TGTGCCAGCAGTTTATTACAGGGCGGCTATGGCTACACCTTC.

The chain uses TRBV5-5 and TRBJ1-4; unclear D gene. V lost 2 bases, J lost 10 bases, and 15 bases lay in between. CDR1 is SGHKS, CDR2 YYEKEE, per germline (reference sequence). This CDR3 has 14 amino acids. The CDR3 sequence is CASSFGLTGGKLFF. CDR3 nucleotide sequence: TGTGCCAGCAGCTTCGGCCTCACGGGTGGAAAACTGTTTTTT.

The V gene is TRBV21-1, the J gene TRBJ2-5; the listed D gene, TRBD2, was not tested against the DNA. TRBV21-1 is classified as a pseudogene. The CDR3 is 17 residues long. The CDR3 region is CASSKAWWGGLGETQYF. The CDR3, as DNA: TGTGCCAGCAGCAAAGCCTGGTGGGGGGGCTTAGGAGAGACCCAGTACTTC.

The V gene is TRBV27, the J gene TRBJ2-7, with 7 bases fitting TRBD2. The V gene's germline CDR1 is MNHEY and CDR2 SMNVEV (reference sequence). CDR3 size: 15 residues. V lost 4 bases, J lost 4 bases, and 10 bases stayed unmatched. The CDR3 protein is CASSSPGTIGYEQYF. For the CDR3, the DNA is TGTGCCAGCAGTTCCCCCGGGACTATAGGTTACGAGCAGTACTTC.

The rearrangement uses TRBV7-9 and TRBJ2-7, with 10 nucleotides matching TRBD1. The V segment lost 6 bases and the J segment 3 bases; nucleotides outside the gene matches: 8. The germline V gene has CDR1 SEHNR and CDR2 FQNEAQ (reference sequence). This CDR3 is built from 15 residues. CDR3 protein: CASSQAGQGNYEQYF. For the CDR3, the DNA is TGTGCCAGCAGTCAGGCGGGACAGGGGAACTACGAGCAGTACTTC.

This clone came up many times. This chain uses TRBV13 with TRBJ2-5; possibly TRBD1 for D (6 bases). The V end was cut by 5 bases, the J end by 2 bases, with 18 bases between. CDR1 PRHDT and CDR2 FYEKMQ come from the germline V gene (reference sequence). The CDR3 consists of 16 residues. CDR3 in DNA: TGTGCCAGCAGCCGAGGCAGGGACACTACTCAAGAGACCCAGTACTTC. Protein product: CASSRGRDTTQETQYF.

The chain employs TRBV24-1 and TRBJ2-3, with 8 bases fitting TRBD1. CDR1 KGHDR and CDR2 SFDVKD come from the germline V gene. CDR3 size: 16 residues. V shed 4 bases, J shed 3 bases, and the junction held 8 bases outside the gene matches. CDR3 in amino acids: CATSDPGQGYTDTQYF. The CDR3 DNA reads TGTGCCACCAGTGACCCAGGACAGGGCTATACAGATACGCAGTATTTT.

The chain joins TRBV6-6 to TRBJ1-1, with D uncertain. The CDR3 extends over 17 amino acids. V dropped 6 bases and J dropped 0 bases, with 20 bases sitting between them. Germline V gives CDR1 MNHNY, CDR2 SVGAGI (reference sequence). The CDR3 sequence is CASSRSLGLAMNTEAFF. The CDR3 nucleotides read TGTGCCAGCAGCCGATCACTAGGACTGGCCATGAACACTGAAGCTTTCTTT.

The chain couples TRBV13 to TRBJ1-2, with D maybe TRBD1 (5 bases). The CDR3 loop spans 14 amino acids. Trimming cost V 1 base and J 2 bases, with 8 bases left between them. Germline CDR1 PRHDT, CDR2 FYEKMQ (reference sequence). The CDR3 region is CASSLEAGNYGYTF. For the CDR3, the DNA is TGTGCCAGCAGCTTAGAGGCAGGGAACTATGGCTACACCTTC.

The CDR3 region is CASSPDRGLNTEAFF. The CDR3 bases are TGCGCCAGCAGCCCGGACAGGGGGCTTAACACTGAAGCTTTCTTT. The chain links TRBV5-1 to TRBJ1-1; 11 positions match TRBD1. The CDR3 has 15 residues. J lost 2 bases, V lost 4 bases, and 4 bases had no gene match. Germline-derived CDR1 and CDR2 are SGHRS and YFSETQ.

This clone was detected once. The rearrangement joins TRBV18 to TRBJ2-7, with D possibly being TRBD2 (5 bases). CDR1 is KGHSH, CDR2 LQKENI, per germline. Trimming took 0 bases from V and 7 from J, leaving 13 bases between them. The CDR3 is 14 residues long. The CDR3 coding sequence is TGTGCCAGCTCACCACCGGCCAGGACGGGGGAGCAGTACTTC. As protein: CASSPPARTGEQYF.

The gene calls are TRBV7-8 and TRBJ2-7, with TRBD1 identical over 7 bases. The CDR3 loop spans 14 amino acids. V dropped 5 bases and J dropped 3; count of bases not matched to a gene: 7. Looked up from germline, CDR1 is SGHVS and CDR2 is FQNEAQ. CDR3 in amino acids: CASSATRTGYEQYF. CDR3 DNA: TGTGCCAGCAGCGCAACCAGGACAGGCTACGAGCAGTACTTC.

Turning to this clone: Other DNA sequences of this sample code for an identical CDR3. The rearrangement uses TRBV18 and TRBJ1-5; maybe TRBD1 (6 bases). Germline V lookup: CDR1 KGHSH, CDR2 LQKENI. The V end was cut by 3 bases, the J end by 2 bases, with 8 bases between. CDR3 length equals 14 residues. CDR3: CASSPDRGNQPQHF. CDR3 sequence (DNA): TGTGCCAGCTCACCGGACAGAGGCAATCAGCCCCAGCATTTT. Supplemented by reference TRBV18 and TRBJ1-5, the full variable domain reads NAGVMQNPRHLVRRRGQEARLRCSPMKGHSHVYWYRQLPEEGLKFMVYLQKENIIDESGMPKERFSAEFPKEGPSILRIQQVVRGDSAAYFCASSPDRGNQPQHFGDGTRLSIL.

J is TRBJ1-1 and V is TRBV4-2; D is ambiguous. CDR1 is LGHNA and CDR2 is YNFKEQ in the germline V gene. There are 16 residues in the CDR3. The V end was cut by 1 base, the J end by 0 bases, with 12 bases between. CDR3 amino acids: CASSQVVEAMNTEAFF. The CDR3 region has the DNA TGTGCCAGCAGCCAAGTGGTGGAGGCCATGAACACTGAAGCTTTCTTT.

The CDR3 protein is CASSPQRLAGFSGELFF. The CDR3 region has the DNA TGTGCCAGCAGTCCCCAAAGGCTAGCGGGATTTAGCGGGGAGCTGTTTTTT. This chain connects TRBV28 to TRBJ2-2; 9 nucleotides align to TRBD2. Germline V lookup: CDR1 MDHEN, CDR2 SYDVKM. The CDR3 spans 17 residues. V lost 5 bases and J lost 7; bases outside the gene matches: 14.

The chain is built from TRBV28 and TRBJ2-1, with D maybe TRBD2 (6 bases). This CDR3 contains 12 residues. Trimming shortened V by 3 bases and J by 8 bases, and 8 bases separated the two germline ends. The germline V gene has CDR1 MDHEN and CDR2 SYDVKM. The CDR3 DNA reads TGTGCCAGCAGTTTGGAGCGGGATGAGCAGTTCTTC. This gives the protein CASSLERDEQFF.

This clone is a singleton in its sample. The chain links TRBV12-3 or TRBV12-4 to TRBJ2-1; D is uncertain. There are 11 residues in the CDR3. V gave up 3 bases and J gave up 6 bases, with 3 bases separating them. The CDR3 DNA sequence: TGTGCCAGCAGTTTCGGCAATGAGCAGTTCTTC. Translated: CASSFGNEQFF.

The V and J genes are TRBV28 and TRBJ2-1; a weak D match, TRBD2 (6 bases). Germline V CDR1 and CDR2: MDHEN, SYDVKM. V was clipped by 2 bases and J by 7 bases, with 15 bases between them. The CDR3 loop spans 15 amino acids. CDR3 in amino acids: CASSLGRMRENEQFF. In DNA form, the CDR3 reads TGTGCCAGCAGTTTAGGGAGGATGAGGGAGAATGAGCAGTTCTTC.

The CDR3 spells CASSSAYEQYF. The CDR3 region has the DNA TGTGCCAGCAGTTCGGCCTACGAGCAGTACTTC. The genes are TRBV6-6 and TRBJ2-7, with D unresolved. Per the germline V gene, CDR1 is MNHNY and CDR2 is SVGAGI (reference sequence). V was clipped by 4 bases and J by 2 bases, with 3 bases between them. The CDR3 runs to 11 residues.

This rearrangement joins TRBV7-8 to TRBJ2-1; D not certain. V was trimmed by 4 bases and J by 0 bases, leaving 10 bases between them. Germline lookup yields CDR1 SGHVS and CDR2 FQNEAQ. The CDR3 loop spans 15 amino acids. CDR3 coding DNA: TGTGCCAGCAGCTCCCGAGGTCTCTCCTACAATGAGCAGTTCTTC. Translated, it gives CASSSRGLSYNEQFF.